One and the same sample provided the 24 T cell receptor beta chains below, sequenced in a study of vaccination and CD4 T cells after COVID-19 (dated by TCRdb to the early 2020s). The library was built by means of PCR. Sequencing relied on an Illumina iSeq 100. DNA from cultured CD4+ T cells was subjected to TCR sequencing with the Oncomine TCR Beta short-read assay at the Johns Hopkins FTIC core. Through fastp at Q25 and MiXCR, TCRdb rebuilt clones from the public reads, retaining in-frame beta chains. A single entry per CDR3 protein holds the most common genes and DNA from its merged rows. In this sample the table shows over 12,000 distinct CDR3 sequences, roughly 30% of which occur a single time. Of the sample, around 9.6% is held by the ten largest clones. Their antigens are not known. This specimen's treatment or condition label, interpreted: roughly nine-day PBMC culture with coronavirus spike peptide pools or control peptides (ViraFEST assay).

The material was CD4+ T cells from blood, cultured in vitro, obtained after SARS-CoV-2 vaccination. The receptor source for this set is a human donor who had recovered from COVID-19.

The rearrangement uses TRBV28 and TRBJ1-2; maybe TRBD1 (5 bases). Germline V CDR1 and CDR2: MDHEN, SYDVKM. This CDR3 contains 15 residues. The V and J ends lost 3 bases and 10 bases respectively, with 21 bases between them. The CDR3 bases are TGTGCCAGCAGTTTCCGAGGGGCCACCTCCTTTGACTACACCTTC. It codes for CASSFRGATSFDYTF.

The V gene is TRBV25-1, the J gene TRBJ1-6, with 11 bases aligning to TRBD1. The CDR3 is 12 amino acids. J gave up 15 bases and V 10 bases, and 8 bases lay outside the gene matches. Germline V gene sequence: CDR1 MGHDK, CDR2 SYGVNS. CDR3 region: CATSKGTGGLHF. The CDR3 DNA reads as TGTGCCACTTCAAAAGGGACAGGGGGCCTCCACTTT.

This rearrangement joins TRBV7-9 to TRBJ2-1; 12 nucleotides match TRBD2. The junction had 7 bases not matched to a gene; V was cut back by 4 bases and J by 3 bases. The CDR3 has 17 amino acids. The germline V gene encodes CDR1 SEHNR and CDR2 FQNEAQ (reference sequence). The CDR3 region is CASSSRLAGVNYNEQFF. Here the CDR3 DNA reads TGTGCCAGCAGCTCGAGACTAGCGGGAGTAAACTACAATGAGCAGTTCTTC.

In this sample, this clonotype turned up a few times. CDR3 region: CASKGWGPPSNTEAFF. The CDR3 DNA is TGTGCCAGCAAGGGCTGGGGGCCCCCTTCGAACACTGAAGCTTTCTTT. The chain recombines TRBV28 with TRBJ1-1; perhaps TRBD1 as D (6 bases). Trimming pared 7 bases from V and 1 base from J, leaving 19 bases between. CDR3 length equals 16 residues. Germline CDR1 is MDHEN and CDR2 is SYDVKM.

This chain links TRBV7-9 with TRBJ1-1; D gene uncertain. V lost 5 bases, J lost 5 bases, and 12 bases lay in between. The germline gives CDR1 SEHNR, CDR2 FQNEAQ (reference sequence). The CDR3 sequence is 13 residues long. CDR3 amino acids: CASSLIVGTEAFF. In DNA, the CDR3 is TGTGCCAGCAGCCTTATCGTCGGGACTGAAGCTTTCTTT.

V gene TRBV12-3 or TRBV12-4 combines with J gene TRBJ1-2, with 7 bases aligning to TRBD1. V lost 3 bases, J lost 8 bases, and 6 bases stayed unmatched. The CDR3 is 13 amino acids. As DNA, the CDR3 is TGTGCCAGCAGTTTTAGGGGGCGCGGCGGCTACACCTTC. Translating gives CASSFRGRGGYTF.

This chain joins TRBV11-3 and TRBJ2-7, with TRBD1 identical over 7 bases. Germline CDR1 reads SGHNT; CDR2 reads YENEEA. The ends lost 5 bases at V and 4 bases at J; junction bases unmatched: 11. The CDR3 totals 15 residues. CDR3 sequence reads: CASSRGRGRIYEQYF. CDR3 nucleotides: TGTGCCAGCAGCCGGGGAAGGGGGCGTATTTACGAGCAGTACTTC.

The table lists this clonotype with a few counts. The rearrangement joins TRBV20-1 to TRBJ1-1; no reliable D call. V lost 3 bases to trimming and J lost 1 base, with 12 bases between them. CDR1 is DFQATT and CDR2 is SNEGSKA in the germline V gene (reference sequence). The CDR3 covers 14 residues. The CDR3 loop reads CSASQRAWNTEAFF. The CDR3 DNA reads TGCAGTGCTAGTCAGAGGGCGTGGAACACTGAAGCTTTCTTT.

This chain links TRBV28 with TRBJ2-7; TRBD2 agrees at 8 bases. V gave up 8 bases and J gave up 0 bases; unmatched junction bases: 12. Germline CDR1 MDHEN, CDR2 SYDVKM. This CDR3 is built from 16 residues. This CDR3 is CASGTASGPFSYEQYF. In nucleotides, the CDR3 is TGTGCCAGCGGAACAGCTAGCGGGCCCTTCTCCTACGAGCAGTACTTC.

The rearrangement links TRBV12-3 or TRBV12-4 to TRBJ1-5; D unclear. The CDR3 covers 13 residues. Trimming removed 5 bases from V and 6 bases from J, with 11 bases in between. The CDR3 region is CASSGQTGQPQHF. The CDR3 coding sequence is TGTGCCAGCAGTGGGCAAACCGGTCAGCCCCAGCATTTT.

V gene TRBV6-1 combines with J gene TRBJ2-3; tentatively, D is TRBD1 or TRBD2 (6 bases each). Trimming cost V 5 bases and J 9 bases, with 21 bases left between them. CDR3 length: 15 residues. Per germline, CDR1 MNHNS and CDR2 SASEGT. This chain's CDR3 is CASSPGAGPRDTQYF. CDR3 nucleotides: TGTGCCAGCAGTCCGGGGGCAGGACCAAGGGACACGCAGTATTTT.

As to this clonotype: One end of the junction fails to match germline, which may point to a read error. The chain is built from TRBV7-7 and TRBJ2-1; 8 bases are shared with TRBD1. This CDR3 region has 15 residues. The germline gives CDR1 SSHAT, CDR2 FNYEAQ (reference sequence). The CDR3 nucleotides read TGTGCTAGCAGCTTAGGTTCGGACAGGGTCAGTGAGCAGTTCTTC. Translated, it gives CASSLGSDRVSEQFF.

The V gene is TRBV7-6, the J gene TRBJ1-6; TRBD1 matches at 9 bases. Germline trimming cut 2 bases from V and 7 bases from J; bases unmatched to any gene: 3. There are 15 residues in the CDR3. Germline-derived CDR1 and CDR2 are SGHVS and FNYEAQ. The chain's CDR3 is CASSLRTGENSPLHF. CDR3 DNA: TGTGCCAGCAGCTTAAGGACAGGGGAAAATTCACCCCTCCACTTT.

J is TRBJ1-2 and V is TRBV6-1; D might be TRBD1 (6 bases). V was cut by 6 bases and J by 5 bases, with 10 bases left in between. The germline V gene has CDR1 MNHNS and CDR2 SASEGT. The CDR3 is 12 amino acids. The CDR3 DNA is TGTGCCAGCAGCGGAGACAGGTATGGCTACACCTTC. Protein: CASSGDRYGYTF.

This chain joins TRBV25-1 and TRBJ2-7, with 9 positions matching TRBD1. The J segment lost 3 bases and the V segment lost 11 bases, leaving 11 bases of the junction unmatched. Germline V gives CDR1 MGHDK, CDR2 SYGVNS. The CDR3 is made up of 14 amino acids. CDR3 in amino acids: CAGSLDRGHYEQYF. The CDR3 DNA is TGTGCCGGCTCCTTGGACAGGGGTCACTACGAGCAGTACTTC.

This clonotype was detected only a few times. The V call is TRBV4-1, the J call TRBJ1-2; D is unresolved. This CDR3 has 15 residues. The V gene's germline CDR1 is MGHRA and CDR2 YSYEKL. Trimming removed 4 bases at V and 6 bases at J, with 18 bases between. CDR3 nucleotides: TGCGCCAGCAGCCCGGCCCAGGAGGGAAGGAATGGCTACACCTTC. Its protein is CASSPAQEGRNGYTF.

This chain uses TRBV9 with TRBJ1-1; no reliable D call. From germline, CDR1 is SGDLS and CDR2 YYNGEE. The CDR3 runs to 14 residues. Trimming pared 1 base from V and 1 base from J, leaving 8 bases between. Here the CDR3 DNA reads TGTGCCAGCAGCGTATTGGCGGGGAACACTGAAGCTTTCTTT. Its translation is CASSVLAGNTEAFF. The full variable domain, completed using reference TRBV9 and TRBJ1-1, is DSGVTQTPKHLITATGQRVTLRCSPRSGDLSVYWYQQSLDQGLQFLIQYYNGEERAKGNILERFSAQQFPDLHSELNLSSLELGDSALYFCASSVLAGNTEAFFGQGTRLTVV.

This chain joins TRBV7-6 and TRBJ1-6, with 8 bases fitting TRBD1. Germline CDR1 SGHVS, CDR2 FNYEAQ. CDR3 length equals 15 residues. J was trimmed by 8 bases and V by 6 bases; bases with no gene match: 9. CDR3 in amino acids: CASSSTGGRDSPLHF. In nucleotides, the CDR3 is TGTGCCAGCAGTTCAACAGGGGGAAGGGATTCACCCCTCCACTTT.

This clonotype appeared a few times. V and J are TRBV6-1 and TRBJ2-7; a possible D gene is TRBD1 (6 bases). The length of the CDR3 is 14 residues. V shed 5 bases and J shed 0 bases, with 11 bases lying between them. CDR1 MNHNS and CDR2 SASEGT come from the germline V gene. This CDR3 is CASSQDSPSYEQYF. CDR3 DNA: TGTGCCAGCAGTCAGGACAGCCCCTCCTACGAGCAGTACTTC.

The J gene is TRBJ2-7, the V gene TRBV24-1; D gene uncertain. The CDR3 spans 12 residues. The V gene's germline CDR1 is KGHDR and CDR2 SFDVKD. V gave up 0 bases and J gave up 4 bases, with 3 bases separating them. The CDR3 DNA follows: TGTGCCACCAGTGATTTGGGGTACGAGCAGTACTTC. Translating it yields CATSDLGYEQYF.

The table lists this clonotype with a few counts. The rearrangement links TRBV7-3 to TRBJ2-1, with 14 bases lining up with TRBD2. The CDR3 has 20 residues. Germline values: CDR1 SGHTA, CDR2 FQGTGA. J was trimmed by 0 bases and V by 1 base; bases with no gene match: 8. For the CDR3, the DNA is TGTGCCAGCAGCTTAAATCCCGGACTAGCGGGAGGACGCTCCTACAATGAGCAGTTCTTC. Its protein is CASSLNPGLAGGRSYNEQFF.

The chain carries TRBV20-1 and TRBJ1-2, with a weak D call TRBD1 (6 bases). With 6 bases removed from V and 7 bases from J, the gap between germline ends came to 24 bases. CDR3 size: 15 residues. Germline CDR1 and CDR2: DFQATT and SNEGSKA (reference sequence). CDR3 sequence (DNA): TGCAGTGCCCCACCGTTACAGGGCGGGAAGGGTGGCTACACCTTC. Translated: CSAPPLQGGKGGYTF.

This clonotype was seen only a few times. The chain carries TRBV6-1 and TRBJ1-2; the D gene is possibly TRBD1 (6 bases). The CDR3 loop spans 15 amino acids. Germline CDR1 is MNHNS and CDR2 is SASEGT. The V gene lost 3 bases and the J gene lost 7 bases, with 18 bases spanning the gap. The CDR3 bases are TGTGCCAGCAGTGAGAGTCACACAGGGAGATCTGGCTACACCTTC. It yields the protein CASSESHTGRSGYTF.

This clonotype is categorized as large. The chain carries TRBV7-2 and TRBJ1-5; 7 nucleotides agree with TRBD1. Germline CDR1 reads SGHTA; CDR2 reads FQGNSA. CDR3 size: 15 residues. V lost 5 bases to trimming and J lost 3 bases; unmatched junction nucleotides: 7. CDR3: CASSTQTGYNQPQHF. The CDR3, as DNA: TGTGCCAGCAGCACCCAGACAGGGTACAATCAGCCCCAGCATTTT. The full variable domain, its missing parts supplied by reference TRBV7-2 and TRBJ1-5, is GAGVSQSPSNKVTEKGKDVELRCDPISGHTALYWYRQSLGQGLEFLIYFQGNSAPDKSGLPSDRFSAERTGGSVSTLTIQRTQQEDSAVYLCASSTQTGYNQPQHFGDGTRLSIL.